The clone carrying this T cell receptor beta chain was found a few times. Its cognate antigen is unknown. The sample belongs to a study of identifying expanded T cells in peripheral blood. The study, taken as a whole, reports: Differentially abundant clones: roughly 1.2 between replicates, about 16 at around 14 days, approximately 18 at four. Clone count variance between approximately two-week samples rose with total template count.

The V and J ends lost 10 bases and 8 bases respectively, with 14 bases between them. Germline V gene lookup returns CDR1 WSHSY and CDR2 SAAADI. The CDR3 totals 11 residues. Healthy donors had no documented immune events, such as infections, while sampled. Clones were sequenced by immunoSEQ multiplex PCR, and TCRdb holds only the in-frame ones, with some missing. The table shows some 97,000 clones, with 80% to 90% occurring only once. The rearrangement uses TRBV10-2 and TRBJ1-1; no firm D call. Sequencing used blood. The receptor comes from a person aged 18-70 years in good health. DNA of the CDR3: TGCGCCACCCGGTGGGAGTCCGAAGCTTTCTTT. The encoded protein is CATRWESEAFF.